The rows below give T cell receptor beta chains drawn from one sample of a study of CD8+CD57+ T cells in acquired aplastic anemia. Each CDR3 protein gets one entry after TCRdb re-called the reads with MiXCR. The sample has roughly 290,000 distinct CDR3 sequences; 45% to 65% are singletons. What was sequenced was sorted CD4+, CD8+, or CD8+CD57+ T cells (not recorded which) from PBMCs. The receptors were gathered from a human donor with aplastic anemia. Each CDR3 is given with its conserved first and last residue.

CDR3: CSASQVGEQPQHF
length: 13
V: TRBV20-1
J: TRBJ1-5

CDR3: CASSITGTVRSDTQYF
length: 16
V: TRBV7-2
J: TRBJ2-3

CDR3: CSASGPWGGRLTRNTEAFF
length: 19
V: TRBV20-1
J: TRBJ1-1

CDR3: CSARIQRYSNQPQHF
length: 15
V: TRBV20-1
J: TRBJ1-5

CDR3: CASSPEGVQPQHF
length: 13
V: TRBV9
J: TRBJ1-5

CDR3: CASSLDRGVAEAFF
length: 14
V: TRBV7-2
J: TRBJ1-1

CDR3: CASSEYRQAFF
length: 11
V: TRBV25-1
J: TRBJ1-1

CDR3: CASSPQQGEKLFF
length: 13
V: TRBV7-2
J: TRBJ1-4

CDR3: CASSYSESSYEQYF
length: 14
V: TRBV19
J: TRBJ2-7

CDR3: CASSITGQETQYF
length: 13
V: TRBV19
J: TRBJ2-5

CDR3: CASSVQRGGAGELFF
length: 15
V: TRBV12-3/TRBV12-4
J: TRBJ2-2

CDR3: CASREGTTSNQPQHF
length: 15
V: TRBV2
J: TRBJ1-5

CDR3: CASSLVTENTGELFF
length: 15
V: TRBV5-1
J: TRBJ2-2

CDR3: CASSENGNTGNTIYF
length: 15
V: TRBV6-1
J: TRBJ1-3

CDR3: CASSPPGTYEQYF
length: 13
V: TRBV7-8
J: TRBJ2-7

CDR3: CASSSLLAESTDTQYF
length: 16
V: TRBV7-9
J: TRBJ2-3

CDR3: CASSLGSVDEKLFF
length: 14
V: TRBV7-2
J: TRBJ1-4

CDR3: CASRGSTIAGRTYNEQFF
length: 18
V: TRBV19
J: TRBJ2-1

CDR3: CASRQDNEQFF
length: 11
V: TRBV6-5
J: TRBJ2-1

CDR3: CASSPGQDPAYEQYF
length: 15
V: TRBV9
J: TRBJ2-7

CDR3: CASSPQSGHEQFF
length: 13
V: TRBV7-3
J: TRBJ2-1

CDR3: CSALGQGKEQYF
length: 12
V: TRBV20-1
J: TRBJ2-7

CDR3: CALGGPVETQYF
length: 12
V: TRBV6-6
J: TRBJ2-5

CDR3: CASSLGQGGSPPHF
length: 14
V: TRBV7-2
J: TRBJ1-6

CDR3: CASSITGDGYTF
length: 12
V: TRBV18
J: TRBJ1-2

CDR3: CSASRLAYQETQYF
length: 14
V: TRBV20-1
J: TRBJ2-5

CDR3: CSVGSPSGGRPEKLFF
length: 16
V: TRBV29-1
J: TRBJ1-4

CDR3: CASSDLGGNQPQHF
length: 14
V: TRBV2
J: TRBJ1-5

CDR3: CASSPRPGNEKLFF
length: 14
V: TRBV7-2
J: TRBJ1-4

CDR3: CASSDSLGAYEQYF
length: 14
V: TRBV2
J: TRBJ2-7

CDR3: CSARSGTRAYEQYF
length: 14
V: TRBV20-1
J: TRBJ2-7

CDR3: CASSPDGPVEGELFF
length: 15
V: TRBV5-1
J: TRBJ2-2

CDR3: CASRWGRGLSPLHF
length: 14
V: TRBV6-5
J: TRBJ1-6

CDR3: CASRIVLQGKLFF
length: 13
V: TRBV7-2
J: TRBJ1-4

CDR3: CSARDLRDGYTF
length: 12
V: TRBV20-1
J: TRBJ1-2

CDR3: CASSFLTYEQYF
length: 12
V: TRBV7-8
J: TRBJ2-7

CDR3: CASSVVRGRETQYF
length: 14
V: TRBV7-9
J: TRBJ2-5

CDR3: CASTETVNYGYTF
length: 13
V: TRBV2
J: TRBJ1-2

CDR3: CASSSTRGSGANVLTF
length: 16
V: TRBV7-9
J: TRBJ2-6

CDR3: CATSIKRGPEAFF
length: 13
V: TRBV15
J: TRBJ1-1

CDR3: CATSRVLAGANEQFF
length: 15
V: TRBV15
J: TRBJ2-1

CDR3: CASSESRRSGSPLHF
length: 15
V: TRBV10-2
J: TRBJ1-6

CDR3: CAIRDREDPRSNTEAFF
length: 17
V: TRBV10-3
J: TRBJ1-1

CDR3: CASETSLSTQYF
length: 12
V: TRBV10-3
J: TRBJ2-3

CDR3: CASSAGGSDNEQFF
length: 14
V: TRBV6-1
J: TRBJ2-1

CDR3: CAISALDRAGYTF
length: 13
V: TRBV10-3
J: TRBJ1-2

CDR3: CASSLEGRGKFF
length: 12
V: TRBV12-3/TRBV12-4
J: TRBJ2-1

CDR3: CASSFSEDQFF
length: 11
V: TRBV7-3
J: TRBJ2-1

CDR3: CSAKDNQETQYF
length: 12
V: TRBV20-1
J: TRBJ2-5

CDR3: CASSEAPGGAQFSPLHF
length: 17
V: TRBV6-1
J: TRBJ1-6

CDR3: CASSTGFEAFF
length: 11
V: TRBV27
J: TRBJ1-1

CDR3: CASSESLVEQYF
length: 12
V: TRBV6-1
J: TRBJ2-7

CDR3: CASSRLNQPQHF
length: 12
V: TRBV5-8
J: TRBJ1-5

CDR3: CASSLGAAGQIQETQYF
length: 17
V: TRBV5-1
J: TRBJ2-5

CDR3: CASSLGLERSPLHF
length: 14
V: TRBV7-6
J: TRBJ1-6

CDR3: CASSPSDRGGTQYF
length: 14
V: TRBV18
J: TRBJ2-3

CDR3: CSARTAFTQYF
length: 11
V: TRBV20-1
J: TRBJ2-3

CDR3: CASSQRGGRGTGELFF
length: 16
V: TRBV11-2
J: TRBJ2-2

CDR3: CASSFSSGGVEKLFF
length: 15
V: TRBV7-2
J: TRBJ1-4

CDR3: CASSMGLAGGRNEQFF
length: 16
V: TRBV7-3
J: TRBJ2-1